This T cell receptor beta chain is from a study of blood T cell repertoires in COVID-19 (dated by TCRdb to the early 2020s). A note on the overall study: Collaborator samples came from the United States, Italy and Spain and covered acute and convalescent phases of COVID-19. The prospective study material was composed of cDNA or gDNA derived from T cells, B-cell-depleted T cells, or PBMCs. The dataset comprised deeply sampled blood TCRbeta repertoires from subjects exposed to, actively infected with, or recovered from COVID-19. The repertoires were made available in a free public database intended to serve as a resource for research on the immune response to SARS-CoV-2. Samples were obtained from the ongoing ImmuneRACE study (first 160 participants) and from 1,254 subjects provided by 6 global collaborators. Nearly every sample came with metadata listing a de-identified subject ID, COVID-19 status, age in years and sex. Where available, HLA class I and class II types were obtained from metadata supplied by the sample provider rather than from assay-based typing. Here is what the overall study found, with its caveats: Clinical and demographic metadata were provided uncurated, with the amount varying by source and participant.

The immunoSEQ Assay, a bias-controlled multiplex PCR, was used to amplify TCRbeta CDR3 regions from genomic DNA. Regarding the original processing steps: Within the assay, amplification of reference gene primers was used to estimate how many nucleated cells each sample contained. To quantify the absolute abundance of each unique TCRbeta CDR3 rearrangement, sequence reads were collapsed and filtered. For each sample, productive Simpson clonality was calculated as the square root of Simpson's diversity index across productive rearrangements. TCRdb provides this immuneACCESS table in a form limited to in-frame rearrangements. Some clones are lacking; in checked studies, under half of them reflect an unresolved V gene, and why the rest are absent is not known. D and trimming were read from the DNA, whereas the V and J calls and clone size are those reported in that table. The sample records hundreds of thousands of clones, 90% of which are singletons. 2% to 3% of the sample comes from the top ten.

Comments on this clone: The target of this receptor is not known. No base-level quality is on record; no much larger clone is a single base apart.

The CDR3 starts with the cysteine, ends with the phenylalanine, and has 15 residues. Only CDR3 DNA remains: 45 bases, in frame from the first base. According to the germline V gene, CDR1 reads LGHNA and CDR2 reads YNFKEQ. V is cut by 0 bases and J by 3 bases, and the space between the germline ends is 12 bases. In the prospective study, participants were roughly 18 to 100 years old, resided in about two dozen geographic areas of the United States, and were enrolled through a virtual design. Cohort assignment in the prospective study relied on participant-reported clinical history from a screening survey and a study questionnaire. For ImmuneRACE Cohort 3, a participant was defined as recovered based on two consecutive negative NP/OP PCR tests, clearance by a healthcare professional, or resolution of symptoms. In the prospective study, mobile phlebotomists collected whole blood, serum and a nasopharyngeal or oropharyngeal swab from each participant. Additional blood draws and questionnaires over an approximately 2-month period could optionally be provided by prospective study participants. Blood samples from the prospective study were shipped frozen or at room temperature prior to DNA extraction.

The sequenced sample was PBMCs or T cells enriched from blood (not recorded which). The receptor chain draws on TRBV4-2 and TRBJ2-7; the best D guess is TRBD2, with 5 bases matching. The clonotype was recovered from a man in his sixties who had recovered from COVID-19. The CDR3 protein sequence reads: CASSQEPGSGYEQYF. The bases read TGTGCCAGCAGCCAAGAACCGGGAAGTGGCTACGAGCAGTACTTC.